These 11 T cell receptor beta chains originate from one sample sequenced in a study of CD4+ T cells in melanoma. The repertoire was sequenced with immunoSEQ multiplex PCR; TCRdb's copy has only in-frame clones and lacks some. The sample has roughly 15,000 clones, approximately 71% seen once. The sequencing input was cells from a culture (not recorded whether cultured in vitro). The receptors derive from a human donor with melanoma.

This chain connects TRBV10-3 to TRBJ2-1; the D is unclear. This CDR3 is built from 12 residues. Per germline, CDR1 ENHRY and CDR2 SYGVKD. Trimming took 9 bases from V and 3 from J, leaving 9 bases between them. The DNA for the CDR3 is TGTGCCATTGCCAGAGTCTACAATGAGCAGTTCTTC. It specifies CAIARVYNEQFF.

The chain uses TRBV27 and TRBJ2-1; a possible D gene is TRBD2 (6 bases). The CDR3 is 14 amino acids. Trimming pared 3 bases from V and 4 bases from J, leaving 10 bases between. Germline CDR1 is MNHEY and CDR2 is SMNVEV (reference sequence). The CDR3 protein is CASSLGGWYNEQFF. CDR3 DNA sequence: TGTGCCAGCAGTTTGGGGGGTTGGTACAATGAGCAGTTCTTC.

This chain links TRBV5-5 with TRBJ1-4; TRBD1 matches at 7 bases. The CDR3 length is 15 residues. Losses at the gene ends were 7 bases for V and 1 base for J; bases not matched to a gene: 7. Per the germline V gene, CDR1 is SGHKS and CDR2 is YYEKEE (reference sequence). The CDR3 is CASRRGGITNEKLFF. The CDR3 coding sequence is TGTGCCAGCCGCAGGGGGGGAATAACTAATGAAAAACTGTTTTTT.

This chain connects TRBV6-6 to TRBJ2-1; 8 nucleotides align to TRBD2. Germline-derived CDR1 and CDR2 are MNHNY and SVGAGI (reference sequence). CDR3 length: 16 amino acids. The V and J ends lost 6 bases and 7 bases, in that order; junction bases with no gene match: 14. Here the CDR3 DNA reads TGTGCCAGCAGCCACGGGGCGGGGGGAGCTTTAAATGAGCAGTTCTTC. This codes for CASSHGAGGALNEQFF.

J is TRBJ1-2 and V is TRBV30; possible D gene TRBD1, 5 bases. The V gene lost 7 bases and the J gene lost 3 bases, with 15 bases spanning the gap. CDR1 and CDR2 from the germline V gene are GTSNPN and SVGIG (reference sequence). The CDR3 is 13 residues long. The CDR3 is CAFFEGSDYGYTF. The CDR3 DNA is TGTGCCTTCTTTGAGGGGTCCGACTATGGCTACACCTTC.

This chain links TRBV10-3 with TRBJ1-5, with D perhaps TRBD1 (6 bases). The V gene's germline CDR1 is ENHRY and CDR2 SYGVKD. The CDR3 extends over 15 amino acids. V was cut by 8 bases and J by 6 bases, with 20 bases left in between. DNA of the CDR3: TGTGCCATCGCCCCCGGGGGGGCGCAGGGTCAGCCCCAGCATTTT. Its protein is CAIAPGGAQGQPQHF.

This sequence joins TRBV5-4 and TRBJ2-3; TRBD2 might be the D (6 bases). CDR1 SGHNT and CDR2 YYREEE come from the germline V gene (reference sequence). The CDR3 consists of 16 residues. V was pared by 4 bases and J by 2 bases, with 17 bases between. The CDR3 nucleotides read TGTGCCAGCAGCCCCCACTCCGGGACTCTCACAGATACGCAGTATTTT. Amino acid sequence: CASSPHSGTLTDTQYF.

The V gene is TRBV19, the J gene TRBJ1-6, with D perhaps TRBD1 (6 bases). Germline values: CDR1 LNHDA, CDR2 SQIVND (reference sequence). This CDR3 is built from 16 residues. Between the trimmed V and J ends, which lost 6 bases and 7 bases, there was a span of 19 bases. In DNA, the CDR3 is TGTGCCAGTAGAAGGGAACAGGGTCTAAGGAATTCACCCCTCCACTTT. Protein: CASRREQGLRNSPLHF.

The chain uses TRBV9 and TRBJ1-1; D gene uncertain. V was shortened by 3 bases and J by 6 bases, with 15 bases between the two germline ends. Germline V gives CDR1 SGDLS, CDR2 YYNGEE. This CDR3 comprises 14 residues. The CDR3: CASSALTGRAEAFF. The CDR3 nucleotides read TGTGCCAGCAGCGCCCTCACCGGGCGGGCTGAAGCTTTCTTT.

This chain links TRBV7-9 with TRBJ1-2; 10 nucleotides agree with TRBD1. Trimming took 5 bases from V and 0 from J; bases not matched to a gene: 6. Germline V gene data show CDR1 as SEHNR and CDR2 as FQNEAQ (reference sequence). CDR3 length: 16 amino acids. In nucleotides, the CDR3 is TGTGCCAGCAGCCAAGAGACAGGGGGCTCTAACTATGGCTACACCTTC. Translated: CASSQETGGSNYGYTF.

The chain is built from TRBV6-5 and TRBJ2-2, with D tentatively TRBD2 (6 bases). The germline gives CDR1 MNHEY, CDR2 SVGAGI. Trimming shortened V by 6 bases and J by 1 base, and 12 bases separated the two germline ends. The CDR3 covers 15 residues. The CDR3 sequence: CASSPRDLNTGELFF. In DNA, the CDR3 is TGTGCCAGCAGCCCGAGGGACTTGAACACCGGGGAGCTGTTTTTT.